The sequence of this TCR beta chain was determined in a study of blood T cell repertoires in COVID-19. Looking at the study overall: PBMCs, B-cell-depleted T cells, or T cells were the source of the cDNA or gDNA that made up the material.

This clone was found a few times. Assay: immunoSEQ multiplex PCR; the TCRdb copy retains only in-frame clones and omits some. This sample has hundreds of thousands of clones, with 75% to 90% found just once. Germline assignment: CDR1 KGHDR and CDR2 SFDVKD. V was pared by 0 bases and J by 3 bases, with 8 bases between. The CDR3 loop spans 15 amino acids. In terms of age and location, participants ranged from about 18 to 95 years and lived in about 25 US areas. All recovered Cohort 3 donors got two negative PCRs, got clearance, or saw symptom resolution. The clonotype originates from a man younger than 40 who had recovered from COVID-19. J is TRBJ2-1 and V is TRBV24-1; no definite D call. The specimen sequenced was PBMCs or T cells enriched from blood (not recorded which). The CDR3 DNA follows: TGTGCCACCAGTGATTTGCAGCGAGACTACAATGAGCAGTTCTTC. The encoded protein is CATSDLQRDYNEQFF.